This record concerns one T cell receptor beta chain sequence. Its antigen is currently unknown. Sequencing was limited to surgery cases with top T cell transcript signatures in brain tissue. Pre-surgery treatment included at least one anti-epileptic drug. The entry originates in a study of brain T cells in children with intractable seizures. The V gene's germline CDR1 is SEHNR and CDR2 FQNEAQ (reference sequence). The CDR3 runs to 13 residues. The V end lost 5 bases, the J end lost 3 bases, and 11 bases lay between the germline ends. Whole-study results and caveats: Viral specificity was inferred only from CDR3 similarity; HCMV serostatus was unknown. Absence of clones before surgery may stem from lower sequencing depth.

Produced via immunoSEQ multiplex PCR; TCRdb's table is partial and in-frame only. Of about 110,000 clones detected, 85% to 95% appear once; the ten largest clones hold 3.8%. The sample here was peripheral blood, taken at surgery. This chain connects TRBV7-9 to TRBJ2-7, with D hard to call. The TCR comes from a boy less than two years old with hemimegalencephaly and intractable seizures. The CDR3 here is CASSLDSFYEQYF. The CDR3 DNA is TGTGCCAGCAGCCTGGATTCATTCTACGAGCAGTACTTC.